The present T cell receptor beta chain was sequenced within a study of cytomegalovirus exposure and HLA in healthy donors. The PCR employed 60 Vbeta primers together with 13 Jbeta primers. The assay was immunoSEQ multiplex PCR, and TCRdb's table has in-frame clones only and misses some. The sample lists about 150,000 clones, roughly 80% occurring once. The CDR3 runs 16 residues. Germline CDR1 is SGHDT and CDR2 is YYEEEE. J was trimmed by 0 bases and V by 3 bases; bases with no gene match: 7. Whole-study results and caveats: There were under 200 TCR beta chains listed as cytomegalovirus-associated. In an earlier analysis, in some 600 donors, most V segments appeared productive either ~90% or ~30% of the time. In a later analysis, HLA-associated beta chains showed higher expansion and lower generation probabilities than comparable chains. A later analysis found that most CMV-associated TCR beta chains appeared HLA-restricted.

Comment on this clone: The antigen is undetermined.

J is TRBJ1-1 and V is TRBV5-6, with TRBD1 identical over 8 bases. This receptor was identified in a man aged 30 to 45 in good health and CMV-seropositive. The source material was PBMCs. The DNA of the CDR3 is TGTGCCAGCAGCTACCGGACAGGGTCTTTGAACACTGAAGCTTTCTTT. It yields the protein CASSYRTGSLNTEAFF.